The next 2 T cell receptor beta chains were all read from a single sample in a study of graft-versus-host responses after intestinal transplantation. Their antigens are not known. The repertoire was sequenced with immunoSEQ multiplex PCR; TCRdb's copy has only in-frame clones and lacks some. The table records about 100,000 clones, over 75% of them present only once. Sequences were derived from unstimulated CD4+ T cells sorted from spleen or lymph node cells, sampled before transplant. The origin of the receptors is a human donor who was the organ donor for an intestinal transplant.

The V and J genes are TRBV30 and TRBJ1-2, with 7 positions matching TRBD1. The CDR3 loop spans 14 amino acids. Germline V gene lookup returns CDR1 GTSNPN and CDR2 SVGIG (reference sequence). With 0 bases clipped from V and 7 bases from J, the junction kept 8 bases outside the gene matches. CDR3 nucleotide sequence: TGTGCCTGGAGTGTGACAGGGTACCTATTTGGCTACACCTTC. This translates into CAWSVTGYLFGYTF.

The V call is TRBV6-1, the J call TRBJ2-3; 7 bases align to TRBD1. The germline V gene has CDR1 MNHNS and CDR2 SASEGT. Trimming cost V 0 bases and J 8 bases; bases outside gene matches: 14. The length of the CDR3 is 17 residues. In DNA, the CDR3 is TGTGCCAGCAGTGAAGCGCAGACAGGGTTTGGGATGGGTACGCAGTATTTT. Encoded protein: CASSEAQTGFGMGTQYF.